This T cell receptor (beta chain) stems from a study of cytomegalovirus exposure and HLA in healthy donors. The PCR was carried out with 60 Vbeta primers and 13 Jbeta primers. TCRdb's table, derived via immunoSEQ multiplex PCR, lists solely in-frame clones and lacks some. The sample holds 100,000 to 150,000 clones, about 81% seen once. The source of this sequence is a woman aged 45 to 65 in good health and CMV-seropositive. Sequenced sample: PBMCs.

CDR3 sequence: CASRRTPYSNQPQHF. The CDR3 DNA reads as TGTGCCAGCAGGCGGACACCATATAGCAATCAGCCCCAGCATTTT. The V and J genes are TRBV6-1 and TRBJ1-5; D is possibly TRBD1 (5 bases). The V end lost 6 bases, the J end lost 0 bases, and 12 bases lay between the germline ends. Per germline, CDR1 MNHNS and CDR2 SASEGT. This CDR3 comprises 15 residues.